This is a list of T cell receptor beta chains from one sample in a study of response to subunit inactivated influenza vaccine. A single record per CDR3 protein comes from TCRdb applying MiXCR to the RT-PCR reads. The sample includes 650,000 to 850,000 distinct CDR3 sequences, around 14% seen only once; the top ten take 5.5% to 8%. The source was PBMCs from blood, collected around two weeks before vaccination. The receptors here all came from a man aged 50 to 59 who received an inactivated influenza vaccine. Both conserved end residues are part of each CDR3. Fields, in order: V gene, CDR3 protein.

V gene: TRBV20-1
CDR3 protein: CSAREFRTLNAFF

V gene: TRBV20-1
CDR3 protein: CSAFETEPNQPQHF

V gene: TRBV15
CDR3 protein: CATSRSSGPGNEQFF

V gene: TRBV28
CDR3 protein: CASDRTTGYEQYF

V gene: TRBV20-1
CDR3 protein: CSAREGTARETQYF

V gene: TRBV7-2
CDR3 protein: CASSFASNQETQYF

V gene: TRBV3-1
CDR3 protein: CASSLLGTPDNEQFF

V gene: TRBV6-5
CDR3 protein: CASTSGREAGANVLTF

V gene: TRBV7-2
CDR3 protein: CASSPPYANEKLFF

V gene: TRBV10-3
CDR3 protein: CAITSGQGVPGELFF

V gene: TRBV4-3
CDR3 protein: CASSQGQVSPQHF

V gene: TRBV27
CDR3 protein: CASNPKQGAGELFF

V gene: TRBV6-5
CDR3 protein: CATRDRTDKQYF

V gene: TRBV7-2
CDR3 protein: CASSIDRGRNTGELFF

V gene: TRBV5-4
CDR3 protein: CASSLGGGLAGGQTSTDTQYF

V gene: TRBV18
CDR3 protein: CASSPRPMNTEAFF

V gene: TRBV2
CDR3 protein: CASSKNRVSNTGELFF

V gene: TRBV29-1
CDR3 protein: CSEVAGNEQFF

V gene: TRBV5-1
CDR3 protein: CASRGPTETNYGYTF

V gene: TRBV20-1
CDR3 protein: CSVTQGTSGNTIYF

V gene: TRBV11-2
CDR3 protein: CASSLATGTYNEQFF

V gene: TRBV7-2
CDR3 protein: CASSRQTYEQYF

V gene: TRBV20-1
CDR3 protein: CSARDTQYF

V gene: TRBV7-9
CDR3 protein: CASSLTLGDSPLHF

V gene: TRBV7-9
CDR3 protein: CASSSWDRGTYEQYF

V gene: TRBV11-2
CDR3 protein: CASSLGGSLWNYEQYF

V gene: TRBV29-1
CDR3 protein: CSGGTGYDEQYF

V gene: TRBV3-1
CDR3 protein: CASSSPGRVNTEAFF

V gene: TRBV27
CDR3 protein: CASSFDRGQGQPQHF

V gene: TRBV19
CDR3 protein: CASSIVAGPYNEQFF

V gene: TRBV5-1
CDR3 protein: CASSSSVGYNEQFF

V gene: TRBV20-1
CDR3 protein: CSAQDRGRTNTGELFF

V gene: TRBV27
CDR3 protein: CASMHRESLLSGANVLTF

V gene: TRBV6-1
CDR3 protein: CASSIRGKLGNTIYF

V gene: TRBV6-2/TRBV6-3
CDR3 protein: CASSYPAGAVYEQFF

V gene: TRBV7-9
CDR3 protein: CASSSPLSGADTQYF

V gene: TRBV18
CDR3 protein: CASSRLGQGQETQYF

V gene: TRBV4-1
CDR3 protein: CASSQGWNSPTDTQYF

V gene: TRBV29-1
CDR3 protein: CSVRDSGSTDTQYF

V gene: TRBV12-3/TRBV12-4
CDR3 protein: CASSHLGDLAGELFF

V gene: TRBV11-2
CDR3 protein: CASSAASSTESSYNSPLHF

V gene: TRBV15
CDR3 protein: CATSRGGTSGRIETQYF

V gene: TRBV6-2/TRBV6-3
CDR3 protein: CASQWGREPYNEQFF

V gene: TRBV4-1
CDR3 protein: CASSQGPYVGGPLNGELFF

V gene: TRBV25-1
CDR3 protein: CASSGGTSGPSYEQYF